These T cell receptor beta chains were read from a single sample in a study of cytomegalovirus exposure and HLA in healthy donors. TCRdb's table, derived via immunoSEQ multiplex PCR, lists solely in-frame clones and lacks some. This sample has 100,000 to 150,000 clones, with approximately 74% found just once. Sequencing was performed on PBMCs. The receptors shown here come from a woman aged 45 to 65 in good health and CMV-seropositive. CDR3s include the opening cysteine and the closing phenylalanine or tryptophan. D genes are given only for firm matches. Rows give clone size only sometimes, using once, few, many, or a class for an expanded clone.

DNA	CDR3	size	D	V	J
TGTGCCAGTAGTACTATAACTAACTCCTATAATTCACCCCTCCACTTT	CASSTITNSYNSPLHF	-	-	TRBV19	TRBJ1-6
TGTGCCAGTAGTACACCGCGGTGGGACACTGAAGCTTTCTTT	CASSTPRWDTEAFF	-	-	TRBV19	TRBJ1-1
TGTGCCAGCAGTTTTGGGGGGTCGGCCACTGAAGCTTTCTTT	CASSFGGSATEAFF	few	-	TRBV27	TRBJ1-1
TGTGCCAGCAGTTCCGGGAGCTACTATGGCTACACCTTC	CASSSGSYYGYTF	-	-	TRBV28	TRBJ1-2
TGCGCCAGCGGCATGCAGGGGGCAGGTGAGCAGTTCTTC	CASGMQGAGEQFF	-	TRBD1	TRBV5-1	TRBJ2-1
TGTGCCTGGAGTGTACTAAGCGGCTACAATGAGCAGTTCTTC	CAWSVLSGYNEQFF	-	-	TRBV30	TRBJ2-1
TGTGCCAGCAGCTTGACCGGGACTACCTACAATGAGCAGTTCTTC	CASSLTGTTYNEQFF	-	TRBD2	TRBV11-2	TRBJ2-1
TGTGCCAGCAAGAACGGGGATGGTTCACCCCTCCACTTT	CASKNGDGSPLHF	-	-	TRBV6-1	TRBJ1-6
TGTGCCTGGAGACGGCAGGGGGCGAGTCAGCCCCAGCATTTT	CAWRRQGASQPQHF	-	TRBD1	TRBV30	TRBJ1-5
TGCAGCGTAACAGACGTCGGAAACACCATATATTTT	CSVTDVGNTIYF	-	-	TRBV29-1	TRBJ1-3
TGTGCCAGCAGTTTAGACAGGGGTTCACCCCTCCACTTT	CASSLDRGSPLHF	-	TRBD1	TRBV28	TRBJ1-6
TGTGCCAGCAGCTTATTTCCTCGAGGGAGAACCTACGAGCAGTACTTC	CASSLFPRGRTYEQYF	few	-	TRBV7-2	TRBJ2-7
TGCGCCAGCAGCCAACTGGGACAGGGGGCGGGGGGGGGTAGCAATCAGCCCCAGCATTTT	CASSQLGQGAGGGSNQPQHF	-	TRBD1	TRBV4-1	TRBJ1-5
TGTGCCAGCAGCCAGGGACAGGCCGAAAACATTCAGTACTTC	CASSQGQAENIQYF	-	TRBD1	TRBV5-4	TRBJ2-4
TGTGCCAGCAGTGATTCGAAGAGGGCAGATTATGGCTACACCTTC	CASSDSKRADYGYTF	-	-	TRBV2	TRBJ1-2
TGCGCCAGCAGCCAAACCAGTAGCGGGGGGCCCCCGGGAGAGCAGTTCTTC	CASSQTSSGGPPGEQFF	once	TRBD2	TRBV4-3	TRBJ2-1
TGTGCCAGCAGCGTATTGGGCCACAATGAGCAGTTCTTC	CASSVLGHNEQFF	-	-	TRBV9	TRBJ2-1
TGTGCCAGCAGCTTAAATCTACCGGGACAAGAAAAGCGCGAGCAGTACTTC	CASSLNLPGQEKREQYF	-	-	TRBV7-2	TRBJ2-7
TGTGCCTGGAGTGTACGAGGGGAAGCTTTCTTT	CAWSVRGEAFF	-	-	TRBV30	TRBJ1-1
TGCGCCAGCAGTGAGTTTCGACCAGGGGACACCGGGGAGCTGTTTTTT	CASSEFRPGDTGELFF	few	-	TRBV10-1	TRBJ2-2
TGCGCCAGCAGCCAAGTTATATCAGGGGGAAGCTCTGGAAACACCATATATTTT	CASSQVISGGSSGNTIYF	-	TRBD1	TRBV4-3	TRBJ1-3
TGCGCCAGCAGCCAAGAGGAGACTAGCGGGGGCAAGCAGTTCTTC	CASSQEETSGGKQFF	-	TRBD2	TRBV4-3	TRBJ2-1
TGTGCCAGCAGCTCCGGACTAGCCCAAGAGACCCAGTACTTC	CASSSGLAQETQYF	-	TRBD2	TRBV7-2	TRBJ2-5
TGTGCCAGCAGTTCACACAGCATGGACAGCTCTGAAAAACTGTTTTTT	CASSSHSMDSSEKLFF	once	-	TRBV6-5	TRBJ1-4
TGCGCCAGCAGCTTGGATCCGACCTCGGAGGAAAAACTGTTTTTT	CASSLDPTSEEKLFF	-	-	TRBV5-1	TRBJ1-4
TGCAGCGTCCAAGCGGGAGGAGAGACCCAGTACTTC	CSVQAGGETQYF	-	TRBD2	TRBV29-1	TRBJ2-5
TGTGCCAGCAGCTTGGGGCAGGGGGGATCCTACGAGCAGTACTTC	CASSLGQGGSYEQYF	-	-	TRBV5-6	TRBJ2-7
TGTGCCAGCAGCTCTCAACTAGCGGATACGCAGTATTTT	CASSSQLADTQYF	-	TRBD2	TRBV7-9	TRBJ2-3
TGTGCCAGCAGTCCGACTAGCGAGGGCACCGGGGAGCTGTTTTTT	CASSPTSEGTGELFF	-	TRBD2	TRBV2	TRBJ2-2
TGTGCCAGCAGCTCTATGTCTTTGGACACTGAAGCTTTCTTT	CASSSMSLDTEAFF	-	-	TRBV7-3	TRBJ1-1
TGTGCCAGCAGCTTGGGTCTAGCGGGCGTCCGGGGTTACGAGCAGTACTTC	CASSLGLAGVRGYEQYF	-	TRBD2	TRBV5-4	TRBJ2-7
TGTGCCAGTAGTTCTGGGACAGGGGGGCAAGGAACCCAGTACTTC	CASSSGTGGQGTQYF	-	TRBD1	TRBV19	TRBJ2-5
TGTGCCACCAGCCCGGGCACTGAAGCTTTCTTT	CATSPGTEAFF	-	-	TRBV15	TRBJ1-1
TGTGCCTGGAGTCCGACTCGACTAGCAACCTACAATGAGCAGTTCTTC	CAWSPTRLATYNEQFF	-	TRBD2	TRBV30	TRBJ2-1
TGTGCCAGCAGTCTTCTCACGGACACTGAAGCTTTCTTT	CASSLLTDTEAFF	few	-	TRBV6-5	TRBJ1-1
TGTGCCAGCAGCGTTTCGACTAGCTCCTACAATGAGCAGTTCTTC	CASSVSTSSYNEQFF	-	-	TRBV9	TRBJ2-1
TGTGCCAGTACCCAGGGGGGACAGGCCAATCAGCCCCAGCATTTT	CASTQGGQANQPQHF	-	TRBD1	TRBV19	TRBJ1-5
TGTGCCAGCAGCTTAGTACAGGCGGGGGATACGCAGTATTTT	CASSLVQAGDTQYF	-	-	TRBV7-2	TRBJ2-3
TGTGCCAGCAGCGAGGTTCGGGATCAGCCCCAGCATTTT	CASSEVRDQPQHF	-	-	TRBV2	TRBJ1-5
TGTGCCAGCACCACCAGGGGTTCTGAGACCCAGTACTTC	CASTTRGSETQYF	-	-	TRBV7-2	TRBJ2-5
TGTGCCAGCAGGAGTAACAGGGATGGGACTGAAGCTTTCTTT	CASRSNRDGTEAFF	-	-	TRBV6-4	TRBJ1-1
TGTGCCAGCAGCGCCCGACTAGCGGGGGTCCCCTACAATGAGCAGTTCTTC	CASSARLAGVPYNEQFF	-	TRBD2	TRBV9	TRBJ2-1
TGTGCCAGCAGCCAAATTACCGGGACAGGGATACCTTCGGCTTTCTTT	CASSQITGTGIPSAFF	-	TRBD1	TRBV27	TRBJ1-1
TGTGCCAGCAGGATAACAGGGGGCGCAGAGACCCAGTACTTC	CASRITGGAETQYF	-	TRBD1	TRBV28	TRBJ2-5
TGTGCCAGCAGTTACTCCGGGACAGGGCCCTACGAGCAGTACTTC	CASSYSGTGPYEQYF	-	TRBD1	TRBV6-5	TRBJ2-7
TGTGCCAGCACTAGGACAGGGGCCTACGAGCAGTACTTC	CASTRTGAYEQYF	-	TRBD1	TRBV28	TRBJ2-7
TGTGCCAGCAGTGAAGCTATCGACAGTCAGCATTTT	CASSEAIDSQHF	once	-	TRBV6-1	TRBJ1-5
TGTGCCAGCAGCCCCGGACAGAACACTGAAGCTTTCTTT	CASSPGQNTEAFF	few	-	TRBV11-3	TRBJ1-1
TGCGCCAGCAGCCAAGACAGGGCGGGGGCTCAGCCCCAGCATTTT	CASSQDRAGAQPQHF	few	-	TRBV4-1	TRBJ1-5
TGCGCCAGCAGCAGCCTAGCGGGTGGTTCCCAAGAGACCCAGTACTTC	CASSSLAGGSQETQYF	-	TRBD2	TRBV5-1	TRBJ2-5
TGTGCCTGTACAGGACTAGCGGACTACAATGAGCAGTTCTTC	CACTGLADYNEQFF	-	TRBD2	TRBV30	TRBJ2-1
TGCGCCAGCAGACTCGAAGCGGGAGAGACCCAGTACTTC	CASRLEAGETQYF	-	-	TRBV5-1	TRBJ2-5
TGTGCCAGCAGCCGACAGCAGGGATTGTTGACCGGGGAGCTGTTTTTT	CASSRQQGLLTGELFF	-	-	TRBV7-8	TRBJ2-2
TGTGCCAGCAGTTGGAGCAGGGGTGGAACTGAAGCTTTCTTT	CASSWSRGGTEAFF	few	-	TRBV6-5	TRBJ1-1
TGTGCCAGCAGCTTATGGTCCCATCCGGAAGAGACCCAGTACTTC	CASSLWSHPEETQYF	-	-	TRBV7-2	TRBJ2-5
TGTGCCAGCAGTTACTCCCCTCGACTAGATACGCAGTATTTT	CASSYSPRLDTQYF	-	-	TRBV6-5	TRBJ2-3
TGTGCCAGCAGCTTATTGACTAGCGGGGGAAGGGAGACCCAGTACTTC	CASSLLTSGGRETQYF	-	TRBD2	TRBV7-8	TRBJ2-5
TGTGCCAGCAGCGACAGCTTCCAAGAGACCCAGTACTTC	CASSDSFQETQYF	-	-	TRBV28	TRBJ2-5
TGTGCCAGCAGCCGTCGAGGACTAGCGGGGTTTATTTTCAACGAGCAGTACTTC	CASSRRGLAGFIFNEQYF	-	TRBD2	TRBV5-4	TRBJ2-7
TGTGCCAGCAGTTCCCCGAGCGCTTACAATGAGCAGTTCTTC	CASSSPSAYNEQFF	few	-	TRBV28	TRBJ2-1